This TCR beta chain was obtained from a study of shared clonotypes between healthy human individuals. Donors comprised only Caucasian adults living in Nashville, Tennessee. V was shortened by 3 bases and J by 8 bases, with 23 bases between the two germline ends. CDR1 is SGHDT, CDR2 YYEEEE, per germline. The CDR3 extends over 16 amino acids. The table came from immunoSEQ multiplex PCR; TCRdb's copy has only in-frame clones and leaves some out. The data show 1,400,000 or so clones, approximately 98.5% seen once. Source material: naive CD4+ T cells sorted from blood. Subset defined: CD45RA+ positively selected. The genes are TRBV5-6 and TRBJ1-2, with D hard to call. This TCR derives from a man aged 25-45 years in good health. CDR3 DNA: TGTGCCAGCAGCTGGCTGACGGAAACCAGGTCGTGGGGCTACACCTTC. It translates to CASSWLTETRSWGYTF.